This T cell receptor (beta chain) was observed in a study of blood T cell repertoires in COVID-19. Study-wide background: Italy, Spain and the United States were the sources of the convalescent and acute COVID-19 samples.

In the original analysis: Reference gene primer amplification gave nucleated cell count estimates. Assay: immunoSEQ multiplex PCR; the TCRdb copy retains only in-frame clones and omits some. Clone size and the V and J calls come from that table; the DNA yielded D and trimming. The profile covers around 100,000 clones, with 86% appearing a single time and around 1.6% taken by the ten largest. The V end was cut by 4 bases, the J end by 7 bases, with 16 bases between. This CDR3 is 15 amino acids long. CDR1 KGHSH and CDR2 LQKENI come from the germline V gene. This TCR derives from a man older than 75 with acute or convalescent COVID-19. The chain couples TRBV18 to TRBJ1-4, with D possibly being TRBD1 (5 bases). The sample comprised peripheral blood. CDR3 DNA: TGTGCCAGCTCACTTGCGGGGACTGAACGTGAAAAACTGTTTTTT. As protein: CASSLAGTEREKLFF.